The 21 T cell receptor beta chains given below trace back to one sample, sequenced in a study of early T cells in non-severe SARS-CoV-2 infection. TCRdb called the 5' RACE reads again in MiXCR, with one record for every CDR3 protein. Here the sample spans some 48,000 distinct CDR3 sequences, more than 6.5% being singletons. Sequenced sample: whole blood. All receptors come from an adult who was a healthcare worker with PCR-confirmed SARS-CoV-2 infection or an uninfected control (not recorded which).

The genes are TRBV2 and TRBJ2-7; possible D gene TRBD2, 6 bases. Trimming stripped 7 bases from V and 4 bases from J, with 20 bases between. There are 15 residues in the CDR3. Per the germline V gene, CDR1 is SNHLY and CDR2 is FYNNEI. The CDR3 loop is CASTLDQGGGYEQYF. The CDR3 DNA reads TGTGCCAGCACCCTAGACCAGGGTGGAGGGTACGAGCAGTACTTC.

A few counts support this clonotype. The J gene is TRBJ2-1, the V gene TRBV7-8; no clear D gene. Germline CDR1 and CDR2: SGHVS and FQNEAQ. CDR3 length equals 14 residues. V was clipped by 4 bases and J by 1 base, with 8 bases between them. The CDR3 nucleotides are TGTGCCAGCAGCTCAGCAAATTCCTACAATGAGCAGTTCTTC. The encoded protein is CASSSANSYNEQFF.

This clonotype was counted at least ten times. The chain uses TRBV18 and TRBJ1-1, with D unresolved. V lost 3 bases, J lost 1 base, and 9 bases lay in between. Germline CDR1 reads KGHSH; CDR2 reads LQKENI. This CDR3 has 14 amino acids. DNA for the CDR3: TGTGCCAGCTCACCGGCAAGCTCGAACACTGAAGCTTTCTTT. It specifies CASSPASSNTEAFF.

This clonotype was picked up many times. The rearrangement uses TRBV10-3 and TRBJ2-3; TRBD1 might be the D (6 bases). The ends were cut back, 4 bases at V and 2 bases at J, with 13 bases in the middle. CDR3 length: 15 amino acids. CDR1 and CDR2 (germline): ENHRY, SYGVKD. This CDR3 is CAISASGTNTDTQYF. The CDR3 DNA reads as TGTGCCATCAGTGCCTCCGGGACAAACACAGATACGCAGTATTTT.

V gene TRBV11-2 combines with J gene TRBJ2-1, with TRBD2 matching 11 bases. This CDR3 is 20 amino acids long. J gave up 0 bases and V 3 bases, and 13 bases lay outside the gene matches. The germline V gene encodes CDR1 SGHAT and CDR2 FQNNGV. CDR3 amino acids: CASSLRPPGLAVSSYNEQFF. CDR3 DNA: TGTGCCAGCAGCTTGAGGCCCCCGGGACTAGCGGTGAGCTCCTACAATGAGCAGTTCTTC.

This chain uses TRBV12-3 or TRBV12-4 with TRBJ2-1, with 14 bases fitting TRBD2. The CDR3 runs to 15 residues. The trim removed 6 bases at V and 5 bases at J, leaving 3 bases unmatched. CDR3 bases: TGTGCCAGCAGAAGGACTAGCGGGGGGAACAATGAGCAGTTCTTC. Translating it yields CASRRTSGGNNEQFF.

By sample share, this clonotype is medium-sized. J is TRBJ1-3 and V is TRBV15; D gene ambiguous. The CDR3 consists of 17 residues. Germline V gives CDR1 LNHNV, CDR2 YYDKDF (reference sequence). Trimming shortened V by 0 bases and J by 0 bases, and 12 bases separated the two germline ends. The CDR3: CATSRDFSRYSGNTIYF. CDR3 in DNA: TGTGCCACCAGCAGAGATTTCTCCCGCTACTCTGGAAACACCATATATTTT.

V and J are TRBV3-1 and TRBJ2-1, with 7 bases fitting TRBD2. With 4 bases clipped from V and 5 bases from J, the junction kept 8 bases outside the gene matches. Per germline, CDR1 LGHDT and CDR2 YNNKEL (reference sequence). The CDR3 has 15 amino acids. CDR3 sequence (DNA): TGTGCCAGCAGCCGGAAGCGGGGAGTACACAATGAGCAGTTCTTC. Its protein is CASSRKRGVHNEQFF.

This clonotype was counted ten times or more. The chain couples TRBV10-1 to TRBJ2-5, with 9 bases that match TRBD1. The CDR3 is 15 amino acids. CDR1 is WNHNN, CDR2 SYGVQD, per germline (reference sequence). V shed 3 bases and J 3 bases; nucleotides not matched to a gene: 5. The CDR3 bases are TGCGCCAGCAGTGACCCGGGACAGGGTGAAGAGACCCAGTACTTC. This codes for CASSDPGQGEETQYF.

This clonotype has more than one count but fewer than ten. The V call is TRBV4-3, the J call TRBJ1-1; the D gene is possibly TRBD1 (5 bases). Trimming pared 3 bases from V and 4 bases from J, leaving 9 bases between. This CDR3 has 13 amino acids. CDR1 LGHNA and CDR2 YSLEER come from the germline V gene. DNA of the CDR3: TGCGCCAGCAGCCACGGCGGGGCCACTGAAGCTTTCTTT. Translated, it gives CASSHGGATEAFF.

This clonotype was seen at least ten times. CDR3 residues: CASTGQGDEQYF. DNA for the CDR3: TGTGCCAGCACTGGGCAGGGGGATGAGCAGTACTTC. The J gene is TRBJ2-7, the V gene TRBV28; 7 bases align to TRBD1. Germline V gene data show CDR1 as MDHEN and CDR2 as SYDVKM. The CDR3 is made up of 12 amino acids. J lost 7 bases, V lost 7 bases, and 7 bases had no gene match.

The chain uses TRBV12-3 or TRBV12-4 and TRBJ2-2; weak D call: TRBD2 (5 bases). The CDR3 runs 17 residues. V was shortened by 2 bases and J by 4 bases, with 17 bases between the two germline ends. This CDR3 is CASSLYLAVVGTGELFF. In DNA form, the CDR3 reads TGTGCCAGCAGTTTATACCTAGCCGTCGTCGGCACCGGGGAGCTGTTTTTT.

This clonotype came up many times. The J gene is TRBJ2-2, the V gene TRBV10-3, with a tentative D call TRBD2 (6 bases). Trimming shortened V by 0 bases and J by 5 bases, and 7 bases separated the two germline ends. Germline V CDR1 and CDR2: ENHRY, SYGVKD. This CDR3 has 14 amino acids. Written as DNA, the CDR3 is TGTGCCATCAGTGAGTCGAGCGGGACCGGGGAGCTGTTTTTT. Translation gives CAISESSGTGELFF.

There are many counts of this clonotype. The rearrangement joins TRBV4-3 to TRBJ1-1; D perhaps matches TRBD1 (6 bases). Trimming pared 1 base from V and 2 bases from J, leaving 17 bases between. CDR1 LGHNA and CDR2 YSLEER come from the germline V gene. The CDR3 consists of 17 residues. The CDR3 loop reads CASSQALLGHSNTEAFF. CDR3 sequence (DNA): TGCGCCAGCAGCCAAGCCCTGCTGGGACACTCTAACACTGAAGCTTTCTTT.

Ten or more counts support this clonotype. This chain connects TRBV3-1 to TRBJ1-1; D gene ambiguous. This CDR3 comprises 14 residues. The germline V gene has CDR1 LGHDT and CDR2 YNNKEL (reference sequence). V gave up 3 bases and J gave up 0 bases, with 8 bases separating them. The CDR3 loop is CASSQNGLNTEAFF. The DNA of the CDR3 is TGTGCCAGCAGCCAGAATGGGTTGAACACTGAAGCTTTCTTT. The complete variable domain, with remaining parts taken from reference TRBV3-1 and TRBJ1-1, reads DTAVSQTPKYLVTQMGNDKSIKCEQNLGHDTMYWYKQDSKKFLKIMFSYNNKELIINETVPNRFSPKSPDKAHLNLHINSLELGDSAVYFCASSQNGLNTEAFFGQGTRLTVV.

This clonotype was recorded a few times. The V gene is TRBV28, the J gene TRBJ2-7; no firm D call. Germline V CDR1 and CDR2: MDHEN, SYDVKM. The germline V and J ends were trimmed by 3 bases and 0 bases, with 6 bases remaining between them. CDR3 size: 13 residues. The CDR3 loop reads CASSFGVSYEQYF. The CDR3 region has the DNA TGTGCCAGCAGTTTTGGCGTCTCCTACGAGCAGTACTTC.

There are many counts of this clonotype. The rearrangement uses TRBV15 and TRBJ2-2, with 9 bases lining up with TRBD1. The CDR3 is 16 residues long. V trimming: 3 bases; J trimming: 2 bases; junction bases outside the gene matches: 4. The germline V gene encodes CDR1 LNHNV and CDR2 YYDKDF (reference sequence). The CDR3 DNA reads TGTGCCACCAGCAGCGACAGGGGGTTTAACACCGGGGAGCTGTTTTTT. This encodes CATSSDRGFNTGELFF.

This clonotype was observed many times. The CDR3 sequence: CASSLLTAANEKLFF. In DNA form, the CDR3 reads TGTGCCAGCAGTTTACTAACAGCTGCTAATGAAAAACTGTTTTTT. The rearrangement links TRBV28 to TRBJ1-4; D gene ambiguous. Germline values: CDR1 MDHEN, CDR2 SYDVKM. This CDR3 has 15 amino acids. Trimming removed 2 bases from V and 3 bases from J, with 10 bases in between.

In this sample, this clonotype turned up many times. This chain joins TRBV6-2 or TRBV6-3 and TRBJ2-1; 8 bases are a match to TRBD2. Germline-derived CDR1 and CDR2 are MNHEY and SVGEGT. V shed 0 bases and J 4 bases; nucleotides not matched to a gene: 2. The length of the CDR3 is 15 residues. The CDR3 region is CASSYSGLAYNEQFF. The CDR3 DNA reads as TGTGCCAGCAGTTACTCCGGACTAGCTTACAATGAGCAGTTCTTC.

This clonotype was seen repeatedly, ten times or more. This rearrangement joins TRBV9 to TRBJ2-1, with TRBD2 matching over 10 bases. This CDR3 has 15 amino acids. Germline lookup yields CDR1 SGDLS and CDR2 YYNGEE. Trimming removed 0 bases from V and 7 bases from J; junction bases left unmatched: 4. CDR3 region: CASSVEAGGLNEQFF. In DNA, the CDR3 is TGTGCCAGCAGCGTAGAAGCGGGGGGGCTGAATGAGCAGTTCTTC.

About this clonotype itself: One junction end disagrees with the germline gene, perhaps due to a read error. This chain links TRBV4-3 with TRBJ2-3; 8 nucleotides agree with TRBD1. Germline lookup yields CDR1 LGHNA and CDR2 YSLEER. This CDR3 comprises 14 residues. The CDR3: CAGSQDRGADTQYF. The CDR3 coding sequence is TGCGCCGGCAGCCAAGACAGGGGAGCCGATACGCAGTATTTT.